These T cell receptor beta chains were read from a single sample in a study of T cells in Graves' hyperthyroidism and ophthalmopathy. MiXCR, applied by TCRdb to the multiplex PCR reads, yields one record per CDR3 protein. The table lists 250,000 to 300,000 distinct CDR3 sequences, roughly 15% of them singletons. The material sequenced was blood. These TCRs come from a woman between 40 and 55 years old with Graves' hyperthyroidism that later progressed to Graves' ophthalmopathy. The CDR3 runs from the conserved cysteine through the conserved F or W. Each record gives: clone size, V gene, D gene, J gene, CDR3 DNA, CDR3 protein. The D gene is left open where the match is weak. Not all rows give a size; the values are once, few, many and, for expanded clones, a class.

abundance: many
v_gene: TRBV2
d_gene: -
j_gene: TRBJ2-2
CDR3nt: TGTGCCAGCAGAACCGCCGGGACCGGGGAGCTGTTTTTT
CDR3aa: CASRTAGTGELFF

abundance: -
v_gene: TRBV2
d_gene: -
j_gene: TRBJ2-5
CDR3nt: TGTGCCAGCTCCGTTGGGCTCGTCGGGACCCAGTACTTC
CDR3aa: CASSVGLVGTQYF

abundance: many
v_gene: TRBV28
d_gene: -
j_gene: TRBJ1-1
CDR3nt: TGTGCCAGCAGTTTCAGCATGAACACTGAAGCTTTCTTT
CDR3aa: CASSFSMNTEAFF

abundance: -
v_gene: TRBV3-1
d_gene: -
j_gene: TRBJ2-1
CDR3nt: TGTGCCAGCAGCCAAGATAGAAGGTTTTCAAGGGGGAATGAGCAGTTCTTC
CDR3aa: CASSQDRRFSRGNEQFF

abundance: many
v_gene: TRBV7-6
d_gene: TRBD1
j_gene: TRBJ2-2
CDR3nt: TGTGCCAGCAGACTGACAGGGATCGGGGGGGAGCTGTTTTTT
CDR3aa: CASRLTGIGGELFF

abundance: many
v_gene: TRBV10-2
d_gene: TRBD1
j_gene: TRBJ2-7
CDR3nt: TGCGCCAGCCGGGGACAGGGGATGGGAGAGCAGTACTTC
CDR3aa: CASRGQGMGEQYF

abundance: many
v_gene: TRBV28
d_gene: -
j_gene: TRBJ1-5
CDR3nt: TGTGCCAGCAGTCGACGGGGGAATTTGCCCCAGCATTTT
CDR3aa: CASSRRGNLPQHF

abundance: many
v_gene: TRBV27
d_gene: -
j_gene: TRBJ2-1
CDR3nt: TGTGCCACGAAGACTGGTCGGAGTGAGCAGTTCTTC
CDR3aa: CATKTGRSEQFF

abundance: many
v_gene: TRBV28
d_gene: TRBD1
j_gene: TRBJ1-1
CDR3nt: TGTGCCAGCAGTCCTCCAGCGACAGGGGTAAACACTGAAGCTTTCTTT
CDR3aa: CASSPPATGVNTEAFF

abundance: few
v_gene: TRBV6-5
d_gene: -
j_gene: TRBJ1-2
CDR3nt: TGTGCCAGCAGTTACCCCGACGACTATGGCTACACCTTC
CDR3aa: CASSYPDDYGYTF

abundance: many
v_gene: TRBV6-1
d_gene: -
j_gene: TRBJ1-6
CDR3nt: TGTGCCAGCAGTGAGGCAGGGTTCAATTCACCCCTCCACTTT
CDR3aa: CASSEAGFNSPLHF

abundance: -
v_gene: TRBV9
d_gene: TRBD2
j_gene: TRBJ2-5
CDR3nt: TGTGCCAGCAGCGTAGGGCGCGAGACTAGCAAAATCTGGGAGACCCAGTACTTC
CDR3aa: CASSVGRETSKIWETQYF

abundance: many
v_gene: TRBV20-1
d_gene: -
j_gene: TRBJ2-7
CDR3nt: TGCAGTGCTAGAGATCGGGATCACGAGCAGTACTTC
CDR3aa: CSARDRDHEQYF

abundance: many
v_gene: TRBV27
d_gene: -
j_gene: TRBJ2-1
CDR3nt: TGTGCCAGCAGTTTCCATCTGGGGCGGGGACGGTTCTTC
CDR3aa: CASSFHLGRGRFF

abundance: many
v_gene: TRBV12-3/TRBV12-4
d_gene: -
j_gene: TRBJ1-6
CDR3nt: TGTGCCAGCAGTATAGGGGATTCACCCCTCCACTTT
CDR3aa: CASSIGDSPLHF

abundance: few
v_gene: TRBV28
d_gene: -
j_gene: TRBJ1-2
CDR3nt: TGTGCCAGCAGTCCCCCGGGCCCAGGGAGCTACACCTTC
CDR3aa: CASSPPGPGSYTF

abundance: many
v_gene: TRBV6-1
d_gene: -
j_gene: TRBJ2-1
CDR3nt: TGTGCCAGCACCCGAGGGGTAGGGTACCATGAGCAGTTCTTC
CDR3aa: CASTRGVGYHEQFF

abundance: once
v_gene: TRBV29-1
d_gene: -
j_gene: TRBJ1-5
CDR3nt: TGCAGCGTGCGACTGTCGTGGGATAGCAATCAGCCCCAGCATTTT
CDR3aa: CSVRLSWDSNQPQHF

abundance: many
v_gene: TRBV25-1
d_gene: TRBD1
j_gene: TRBJ1-1
CDR3nt: TGTGCCAGCAGGACAGGGGCGAACACTGAAGCTTTCTTT
CDR3aa: CASRTGANTEAFF

abundance: many
v_gene: TRBV14
d_gene: -
j_gene: TRBJ1-1
CDR3nt: TGTGCCAGCAGCCAAGATCTAGGTACTGAAGCTTTCTTT
CDR3aa: CASSQDLGTEAFF

abundance: many
v_gene: TRBV5-1
d_gene: -
j_gene: TRBJ2-3
CDR3nt: TGCGCCAGCAGCTTGGGCGTAGCGACATCAGATACGCAGTATTTT
CDR3aa: CASSLGVATSDTQYF

abundance: many
v_gene: TRBV30
d_gene: -
j_gene: TRBJ1-6
CDR3nt: TGTGCCTGGAGTGTACGGGGGGCCAACTCCTATAATTCACCCCTCCACTTT
CDR3aa: CAWSVRGANSYNSPLHF

abundance: few
v_gene: TRBV9
d_gene: -
j_gene: TRBJ2-2
CDR3nt: TGTGCCAGCAGCGTGTTAGCGGACGGGGAGCTGTTTTTT
CDR3aa: CASSVLADGELFF

abundance: many
v_gene: TRBV2
d_gene: TRBD2
j_gene: TRBJ2-2
CDR3nt: TGTGCCAGCAGTGAATCGGCGGGAGGGCCCACCGGGGAGCTGTTTTTT
CDR3aa: CASSESAGGPTGELFF

abundance: many
v_gene: TRBV19
d_gene: TRBD2
j_gene: TRBJ2-1
CDR3nt: TGTGCCAGTAGTACAACAGGACTAGCGGGAGGGAATGAGCAGTTCTTC
CDR3aa: CASSTTGLAGGNEQFF

abundance: many
v_gene: TRBV6-1
d_gene: -
j_gene: TRBJ1-4
CDR3nt: TGTGCCAGCAGTTATCTTGGGCCGGGGGTTAGTGAAAAACTGTTTTTT
CDR3aa: CASSYLGPGVSEKLFF

abundance: few
v_gene: TRBV3-1
d_gene: TRBD2
j_gene: TRBJ2-1
CDR3nt: TGTGCCAGCAGAACCGAGGACCGGGAGGGTCTGGGTGAGCAGTTCTTC
CDR3aa: CASRTEDREGLGEQFF

abundance: many
v_gene: TRBV20-1
d_gene: -
j_gene: TRBJ1-5
CDR3nt: TGCAGTGCCATCAGGGGAGGCAATCAGCCCCAGCATTTT
CDR3aa: CSAIRGGNQPQHF

abundance: many
v_gene: TRBV20-1
d_gene: -
j_gene: TRBJ2-1
CDR3nt: TGCAGTGCTCCCCCCCCACTGAGGAATGAGCAGTTCTTC
CDR3aa: CSAPPPLRNEQFF

abundance: few
v_gene: TRBV5-8
d_gene: TRBD2
j_gene: TRBJ2-3
CDR3nt: TGTGCCAGCAGCGAAGGGGACGCGGGGGGAGATACGCAGTATTTT
CDR3aa: CASSEGDAGGDTQYF

abundance: many
v_gene: TRBV12-3/TRBV12-4
d_gene: -
j_gene: TRBJ2-5
CDR3nt: TGTGCCAGCAGTTTGAACAGGGAGGCCCAGTACTTC
CDR3aa: CASSLNREAQYF

abundance: many
v_gene: TRBV20-1
d_gene: -
j_gene: TRBJ2-5
CDR3nt: TGCAGTGCTAGAAGAGAGACCCAGTACTTC
CDR3aa: CSARRETQYF

abundance: -
v_gene: TRBV7-2
d_gene: -
j_gene: TRBJ1-1
CDR3nt: TGTGCCAGCATCCAACACAGGGCCCTCGCTGAAGCTTTCTTT
CDR3aa: CASIQHRALAEAFF

abundance: many
v_gene: TRBV12-3/TRBV12-4
d_gene: -
j_gene: TRBJ2-7
CDR3nt: TGTGCCAGCAGTGCAGGGGGGAATTACAGGGGACGCGAGCAGTACTTC
CDR3aa: CASSAGGNYRGREQYF

abundance: many
v_gene: TRBV7-2
d_gene: -
j_gene: TRBJ1-2
CDR3nt: TGTGCCAGCAGCCCCCGGGGGGGTCGAGGCTACACCTTC
CDR3aa: CASSPRGGRGYTF

abundance: -
v_gene: TRBV2
d_gene: -
j_gene: TRBJ1-4
CDR3nt: TGTGCCAGCAACCTACAGGGAACTAATGAAAAACTGTTTTTT
CDR3aa: CASNLQGTNEKLFF

abundance: many
v_gene: TRBV18
d_gene: -
j_gene: TRBJ2-5
CDR3nt: TGTGCCAGCTCCTCCCCGCCGGAGACCCAGTACTTC
CDR3aa: CASSSPPETQYF

abundance: many
v_gene: TRBV14
d_gene: -
j_gene: TRBJ2-1
CDR3nt: TGTGCCAGCAGCCAGTACAGATACAATGAGCAGTTCTTC
CDR3aa: CASSQYRYNEQFF

abundance: many
v_gene: TRBV10-2
d_gene: TRBD1
j_gene: TRBJ1-1
CDR3nt: TGCGCCAGCGGAAACAGGGGACTCGGCACTGAAGCTTTCTTT
CDR3aa: CASGNRGLGTEAFF